A single sample gave rise to the 26 T cell receptor beta chains below, sequenced in a study of CD8+ T cells in alopecia areata. Once RNA had been extracted, it was reverse transcribed into cDNA to act as the sequencing template. Sequencing used immunoSEQ multiplex PCR; TCRdb keeps in-frame clones, though not all of them. There are under 70,000 clones in the sample; around 96% occur only once, and approximately 24% lies in the top ten. The input for sequencing was CD8+ T cells sorted from blood, taken at week 0. The receptors were gathered from a human donor with alopecia areata.

The chain employs TRBV7-2 and TRBJ2-7; D may be TRBD1 (5 bases). Germline values: CDR1 SGHTA, CDR2 FQGNSA. This CDR3 has 15 amino acids. Trimming removed 4 bases at V and 1 base at J, with 14 bases between. This CDR3 reads CASSSETDTSYEQYF. The CDR3 nucleotides read TGTGCCAGCAGCTCGGAGACAGATACTTCCTACGAGCAGTACTTC.

The chain links TRBV5-1 to TRBJ2-7, with a possible D match to TRBD2 (5 bases). Germline CDR1 is SGHRS and CDR2 is YFSETQ. CDR3 length: 13 residues. V was trimmed by 4 bases and J by 6 bases, leaving 14 bases between them. CDR3 protein: CASSPGSAFEQYF. The CDR3 region has the DNA TGCGCCAGCAGCCCGGGGTCGGCTTTCGAGCAGTACTTC.

J is TRBJ2-7 and V is TRBV11-3; D is perhaps TRBD2 (6 bases). The CDR3 totals 16 residues. V was clipped by 4 bases and J by 0 bases, with 16 bases between them. Per germline, CDR1 SGHNT and CDR2 YENEEA. The CDR3 nucleotides read TGTGCCAGCAGCTCCAGGGACTGGAAAAGCTCCTACGAGCAGTACTTC. It codes for CASSSRDWKSSYEQYF.

The J gene is TRBJ1-4, the V gene TRBV10-3; 7 nucleotides agree with TRBD1. Unmatched junction bases numbered 10, after V lost 3 bases and J lost 6 bases. The CDR3 runs 16 residues. Germline values: CDR1 ENHRY, CDR2 SYGVKD. CDR3 residues: CAISEGQGGADEKLFF. The CDR3 bases are TGTGCCATCAGTGAAGGTCAGGGGGGCGCGGATGAAAAACTGTTTTTT.

This clone occurred once. V usage is TRBV4-3 and J usage is TRBJ1-3; D is undetermined. CDR1 and CDR2 (germline): LGHNA, YSLEER. There are 17 residues in the CDR3. With 0 bases removed from V and 2 bases from J, the gap between germline ends came to 14 bases. CDR3 sequence: CASSQDGRRAAGNTIYF. CDR3 bases: TGCGCCAGCAGCCAAGATGGGCGTCGGGCAGCTGGAAACACCATATATTTT.

The rearrangement uses TRBV27 and TRBJ1-6, with TRBD1 as a possible D gene (6 bases). This CDR3 region has 14 residues. The V end lost 3 bases, the J end lost 7 bases, and 10 bases lay between the germline ends. Per the germline V gene, CDR1 is MNHEY and CDR2 is SMNVEV (reference sequence). The CDR3 region is CASSFAGVNSPLHF. The CDR3 region has the DNA TGTGCCAGCAGTTTCGCAGGGGTCAATTCACCCCTCCACTTT.

This chain links TRBV9 with TRBJ2-7, with D perhaps TRBD1 (6 bases). V was trimmed by 0 bases and J by 1 base, leaving 8 bases between them. The CDR3 sequence is 14 residues long. The germline gives CDR1 SGDLS, CDR2 YYNGEE. The CDR3 sequence: CASSVATGSYEQYF. CDR3 sequence (DNA): TGTGCCAGCAGCGTAGCAACAGGGTCCTACGAGCAGTACTTC.

A single count supports this clone. The chain joins TRBV6-6 to TRBJ2-2; D is ambiguous. V lost 9 bases to trimming and J lost 3 bases, with 14 bases between them. Germline V gene sequence: CDR1 MNHNY, CDR2 SVGAGI (reference sequence). The CDR3 covers 14 residues. The CDR3 DNA reads TGTGCCAGTTCTTGGGCAGGCTACACCGGGGAGCTGTTTTTT. Amino acids: CASSWAGYTGELFF.

V and J are TRBV4-3 and TRBJ2-2, with D perhaps matching TRBD1 or TRBD2 (5 bases each). Trimming removed 0 bases at V and 7 bases at J, with 9 bases between. Germline CDR1 LGHNA, CDR2 YSLEER. This CDR3 has 14 amino acids. The CDR3 reads CASSQDGTRGELFF. CDR3 sequence (DNA): TGCGCCAGCAGCCAAGATGGGACCCGCGGGGAGCTGTTTTTT.

This clone has only one observation. The chain uses TRBV6-5 and TRBJ1-6; D is uncertain. This CDR3 contains 16 residues. The ends were cut back, 0 bases at V and 9 bases at J, with 15 bases in the middle. Germline loops: CDR1 MNHEY, CDR2 SVGAGI. This CDR3 is CASSYSTTSGGSPLHF. In DNA form, the CDR3 reads TGTGCCAGCAGTTACTCGACGACCTCCGGAGGTTCACCCCTCCACTTT.

The rearrangement joins TRBV2 to TRBJ2-5; possibly TRBD1 or TRBD2 for D (5 bases each). V was cut by 6 bases and J by 3 bases, with 14 bases left in between. From germline, CDR1 is SNHLY and CDR2 FYNNEI. The CDR3 is 14 amino acids. Here the CDR3 reads CASRDARGEETQYF. CDR3 DNA sequence: TGTGCCAGCAGAGATGCCCGAGGGGAAGAGACCCAGTACTTC.

The table lists this clone with a count of one. The J gene is TRBJ1-2, the V gene TRBV5-8; 7 bases align to TRBD1. The V gene end was trimmed by 3 bases and the J gene end by 1 base; junction bases not matched to a gene: 6. The CDR3 loop spans 15 amino acids. The germline CDR1 and CDR2 sequences are SGHTS and YDEGEE. The CDR3 region has the DNA TGTGCCAGCAGCTCCCGGGACAGCGTTAACTATGGCTACACCTTC. Translated, it gives CASSSRDSVNYGYTF.

The V gene is TRBV30, the J gene TRBJ2-7; no clear D gene. Per the germline V gene, CDR1 is GTSNPN and CDR2 is SVGIG (reference sequence). The CDR3 is 11 residues long. The V end lost 3 bases, the J end lost 5 bases, and 8 bases lay between the germline ends. CDR3 region: CAWRDTNEQYF. In DNA, the CDR3 is TGTGCCTGGAGAGACACGAACGAGCAGTACTTC. Filled out from reference TRBV30 and TRBJ2-7, the complete variable domain reads SQTIHQWPATLVQPVGSPLSLECTVEGTSNPNLYWYRQAAGRGLQLLFYSVGIGQISSEVPQNLSASRPQDRQFILSSKKLLLSDSGFYLCAWRDTNEQYFGPGTRLTVT.

V usage is TRBV9 and J usage is TRBJ2-1; no reliable D call. The CDR3 consists of 9 residues. Germline-derived CDR1 and CDR2 are SGDLS and YYNGEE. The germline V and J ends were trimmed by 6 bases and 10 bases, with 5 bases remaining between them. The CDR3, as DNA: TGTGCCAGCAATACAGAGCAGTTCTTC. Residues: CASNTEQFF.

The V gene is TRBV4-2, the J gene TRBJ2-7; D uncertain. CDR1 is LGHNA and CDR2 is YNFKEQ in the germline V gene. Between the trimmed V and J ends, which lost 1 base and 5 bases, there was a span of 6 bases. The CDR3 runs 12 residues. The CDR3 is CASSQGADEQYF. The CDR3 DNA reads TGTGCCAGCAGCCAAGGAGCAGACGAGCAGTACTTC.

The chain combines TRBV7-9 with TRBJ2-3, with TRBD1 matching over 10 bases. Germline V gene data show CDR1 as SEHNR and CDR2 as FQNEAQ (reference sequence). J gave up 0 bases and V 5 bases, and 8 bases lay outside the gene matches. The CDR3 consists of 17 residues. CDR3 nucleotide sequence: TGTGCCAGCAGCCCACCCCTGGGACAGGGGAGCACAGATACGCAGTATTTT. Encoded protein: CASSPPLGQGSTDTQYF.

The chain carries TRBV21-1 and TRBJ1-1; the D call of TRBD1 is as the table states it, not checked on the DNA. TRBV21-1 is a pseudogene segment. This CDR3 contains 18 residues. The CDR3 nucleotides read TGTGCCAGCAGCAAAATCGGAAGGGGGACAATGTTGGGCACTGAAGCTTTCTTT. This translates into CASSKIGRGTMLGTEAFF.

This chain joins TRBV7-9 and TRBJ2-2; D is possibly TRBD1 (6 bases). The CDR3 runs 13 residues. Germline values: CDR1 SEHNR, CDR2 FQNEAQ (reference sequence). The V end lost 5 bases, the J end lost 5 bases, and 9 bases lay between the germline ends. Written as DNA, the CDR3 is TGTGCCAGCAGCAGGACAGCAACCGGGGAGCTGTTTTTT. It is translated as CASSRTATGELFF.

The CDR3 DNA reads as TGCGCCAGCAGCGGCTGGGACTCAACTCCCTCAACGGATACGCAGTATTTT. Amino acids: CASSGWDSTPSTDTQYF. V gene TRBV5-1 combines with J gene TRBJ2-3; D is perhaps TRBD2 (6 bases). Deletions cut 4 bases from V and 6 bases from J, with 24 bases between. The CDR3 covers 17 residues. In germline, CDR1 is SGHRS, CDR2 YFSETQ.

This chain joins TRBV5-1 and TRBJ2-1, with 9 bases lining up with TRBD1. The ends lost 4 bases at V and 7 bases at J; junction bases unmatched: 6. Germline values: CDR1 SGHRS, CDR2 YFSETQ. The CDR3 runs to 14 residues. The CDR3 DNA reads TGCGCCAGCAGCCGAACGACAGGGGGGAATGAGCAGTTCTTC. Its protein is CASSRTTGGNEQFF. The entire variable domain, with the rest obtained from reference TRBV5-1 and TRBJ2-1, is as follows: KAGVTQTPRYLIKTRGQQVTLSCSPISGHRSVSWYQQTPGQGLQFLFEYFSETQRNKGNFPGRFSGRQFSNSRSEMNVSTLELGDSALYLCASSRTTGGNEQFFGPGTRLTVL.

This clone occurred once. This chain uses TRBV18 with TRBJ2-5; TRBD1 aligns across 11 bases. The germline V gene encodes CDR1 KGHSH and CDR2 LQKENI. V lost 3 bases, J lost 5 bases, and 5 bases stayed unmatched. The CDR3 length is 15 residues. CDR3: CASSPRTGGLETQYF. In DNA, the CDR3 is TGTGCCAGCTCACCGAGGACAGGGGGCTTGGAGACCCAGTACTTC.

The chain links TRBV11-2 to TRBJ2-2, with no clear D. Germline assignment: CDR1 SGHAT and CDR2 FQNNGV. V lost 5 bases to trimming and J lost 2 bases, with 3 bases between them. CDR3 length: 12 residues. This CDR3 is CASSENTGELFF. In nucleotides, the CDR3 is TGTGCCAGCAGCGAAAACACCGGGGAGCTGTTTTTT.

The J gene is TRBJ1-6, the V gene TRBV5-6; D is undetermined. The V end was cut by 4 bases, the J end by 7 bases, with 12 bases between. Germline lookup yields CDR1 SGHDT and CDR2 YYEEEE. This CDR3 region has 14 residues. The CDR3 DNA follows: TGTGCCAGCAGCCTAAGCCTAGGAAATTCACCCCTCCACTTT. Its translation is CASSLSLGNSPLHF.

This sequence joins TRBV27 and TRBJ2-2; 9 bases agree with TRBD2. CDR1 is MNHEY, CDR2 SMNVEV, per germline (reference sequence). The V and J ends lost 6 bases and 1 base, in that order; junction bases with no gene match: 0. The CDR3 runs to 14 residues. CDR3 nucleotide sequence: TGTGCCAGCAGACTAGCGGGGAACACCGGGGAGCTGTTTTTT. Protein: CASRLAGNTGELFF.

This sequence joins TRBV7-8 and TRBJ2-7, with no clear D. Trimming removed 2 bases from V and 5 bases from J, with 16 bases in between. The germline V gene has CDR1 SGHVS and CDR2 FQNEAQ. This CDR3 comprises 15 residues. The CDR3 reads CASSLTSAGPDEQYF. The CDR3 DNA reads as TGTGCCAGCAGCTTAACCAGCGCAGGTCCCGACGAGCAGTACTTC.

Notes on this clone: Germline and junction disagree at one end, which may indicate a read error. The sample contains more than one DNA sequence encoding this CDR3. The chain is built from TRBV10-3 and TRBJ2-1, with a tentative D call TRBD1 (5 bases). This CDR3 has 16 amino acids. CDR1 is ENHRY and CDR2 is SYGVKD in the germline V gene. This chain's CDR3 is CAISGADPVSYNEQFF. The CDR3 DNA follows: TGCGCCATCAGTGGGGCCGACCCCGTCTCCTACAATGAGCAGTTCTTC.